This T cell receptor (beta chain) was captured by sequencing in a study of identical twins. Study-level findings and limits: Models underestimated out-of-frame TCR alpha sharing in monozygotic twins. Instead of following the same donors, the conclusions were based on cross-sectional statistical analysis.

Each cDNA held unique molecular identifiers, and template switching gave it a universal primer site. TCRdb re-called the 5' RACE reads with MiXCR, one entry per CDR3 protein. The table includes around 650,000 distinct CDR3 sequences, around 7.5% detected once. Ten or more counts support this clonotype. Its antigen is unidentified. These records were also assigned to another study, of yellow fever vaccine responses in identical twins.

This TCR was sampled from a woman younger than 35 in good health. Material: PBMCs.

CDR3 loop: CASSSRQGGYEQYF. The DNA for the CDR3 is TGTGCCAGCAGTTCCAGACAGGGGGGTTACGAGCAGTACTTC. The V and J genes are TRBV6-2 or TRBV6-3 and TRBJ2-7; 9 nucleotides align to TRBD1. The CDR3 has 14 residues. V dropped 4 bases and J dropped 4; count of bases not matched to a gene: 5. Germline V gives CDR1 MNHEY, CDR2 SVGEGT.